The entry that follows covers one TCR beta chain sequence. No antigen is known for it. No much larger clone exists at a distance of one base, and base qualities are not known. The receptor library was made with the immunoSEQ multiplex PCR assay. Regarding the original processing steps: A statistical classification framework was developed to diagnose cytomegalovirus status using the catalog of TCR beta chain sequences. TCRdb stores this immuneACCESS table with in-frame sequences only. Part of the clones is absent; in the studies checked, under half of the shortfall reflects unresolved V genes, and no reason is known for the rest. V and J calls and clone size are given by that table; D and trimming were obtained from the DNA. The sample table shows 150,000 to 200,000 clones, and roughly nine tenths are seen once. 4.2% of the sample is held by the ten biggest clonotypes. These data come from a study of cytomegalovirus exposure and HLA in healthy donors (dated by TCRdb to about 2017). Context from the whole study: According to a later analysis, the approximately 120 validation repertoires were produced on the same platform as the approximately 600 repertoires of the first cohort. The study aimed to test whether signatures of past pathogen exposure could be identified by cataloging public T cell receptors. In addition to the first cohort of 666 subjects, a separate validation cohort of approximately 130 different subjects was used. The study combined high-throughput TCR immunosequencing, statistical association of individual TCRs with disease status, and machine learning to predict cytomegalovirus infection status. What the study reported, not specific to this receptor: The classifier was reported to diagnose cytomegalovirus status with high specificity and sensitivity in both the original cohort and the validation cohort. Subsequent analysis determined that TCRs grouped into clusters in the first cohort also showed a tendency toward co-occurrence across the 90 to 150 validation repertoires, and about 93% of cluster scores exceeded 0. A later analysis had no HLA typing for the validation cohort, so co-occurrence there was scored across all 120 or so repertoires. In the study, 150 to 200 TCR beta chains were listed as associated with cytomegalovirus. A few of the identified cytomegalovirus-associated TCR beta chains were confirmed in vitro to be specific for cytomegalovirus antigens. According to the authors, the approach could potentially be generalized to other disease states and immunological phenotypes. Across donors, most TCR sequences were observed very rarely, whereas some public TCRs were present in many individuals.

Counted from cysteine to phenylalanine, this CDR3 has 17 amino acids. CDR3 DNA only is kept here, 51 bases in frame from base 1. V is cut back by 0 bases and J by 3 bases, with 9 bases in the junction unmatched. The germline V gene sets CDR1 to KGHSH and CDR2 to LQKENI. Donors formed part of the validation cohort, which comprised fewer than 150 subjects and was distinct from the first cohort of under 850 subjects. This TCR was recovered from a man aged 18 to 29 in good health and CMV-seropositive. The sample taken for sequencing was PBMCs. The sequence is built from TRBV18 and TRBJ2-3, with 7 central nucleotides matching TRBD2. The encoded CDR3 is CASSPPVREIGTDTQYF. The DNA is TGTGCCAGCTCACCACCTGTGCGGGAGATTGGTACAGATACGCAGTATTTT.